These T cell receptor beta chains were read from a single sample in a study of T cells in Graves' hyperthyroidism and ophthalmopathy. TCRdb independently ran MiXCR on the multiplex PCR reads; one entry per CDR3 protein. The data hold over 450,000 distinct CDR3 sequences, with over 13% observed a single time. Material: blood. Receptor source: a young woman with Graves' hyperthyroidism. CDR3s include the opening cysteine and the closing phenylalanine or tryptophan.

>TRBV12-3/TRBV12-4|TRBJ2-5|12
CASSLSYETQYF
>TRBV11-2|TRBJ2-5|15
CASSLLAIHQETQYF
>TRBV12-3/TRBV12-4|TRBJ1-5|19
CASSGIPGQGENSNQPQHF
>TRBV9|TRBJ2-3|15
CASREWGDPTDTQYF
>TRBV7-6|TRBJ2-3|13
CASSFAVADTQYF
>TRBV3-1|TRBJ2-7|16
CASSQTPGLALHEQYF
>TRBV6-1|TRBJ1-5|14
CASHDRVGNQPQHF
>TRBV5-6|TRBJ2-5|15
CASTLRGYVQETQYF
>TRBV12-3/TRBV12-4|TRBJ2-1|15
CASSKPNRGMNEQFF
>TRBV7-3|TRBJ2-7|15
CASSFRLAGDREQYF
>TRBV12-5|TRBJ2-2|17
CASGLGLVGGYTGELFF